This note documents a single TCR beta chain sequence. The antigen is unknown. A much bigger clone sits one base away, suggesting this may be a read error. The sample belongs to a study of T cells in Graves' hyperthyroidism and ophthalmopathy. At the level of the study: Prior to any treatment, at the point of initial diagnosis, peripheral blood was collected.

In patients aged 18 to 65, hyperthyroidism was newly diagnosed, with duration under 2 months. Authors of the study amplified TCR beta CDR3 regions from RNA transcripts. The primer set for the first-round RT-PCR of the TCR CDR3 was HTBI. TCRdb passed the multiplex PCR reads through MiXCR, listing each CDR3 protein once. The table records around 700,000 distinct CDR3 sequences, over 15% of them present only once. Study-level findings and limits: The blood repertoire included most of the expanded thyroid clonotypes above 0.001. Model-based prediction identified ophthalmopathy a median 6.5 months prior to its onset.

The receptor was derived from a woman in her forties or fifties with Graves' hyperthyroidism that later progressed to Graves' ophthalmopathy. Sequenced input: blood.

The CDR3 sequence is CASSARDRGTEAFF. CDR3 in DNA: TGTGCCAGCAGCGCCCGGGACAGGGGGACTGAAGCTTTCTTT. The chain combines TRBV11-1 with TRBJ1-1, with 11 bases identical to TRBD1. The length of the CDR3 is 14 residues. With 5 bases clipped from V and 5 bases from J, the junction kept 4 bases outside the gene matches. Germline CDR1 SGHAT, CDR2 FQDESV (reference sequence).